The 18 T cell receptor beta chains in this list originate from one sample, sequenced in a study of blood T cell repertoires in COVID-19. Profiled with immunoSEQ multiplex PCR; TCRdb holds only in-frame clones, not every one. The sample has 150,000 to 190,000 clones; around 84% are singletons. Sequencing used PBMCs or T cells enriched from blood (not recorded which). All receptors come from a middle-aged man who had recovered from COVID-19.

The chain carries TRBV19 and TRBJ2-7, with D possibly TRBD1 on 6 matching bases. CDR3 length: 13 amino acids. The V end lost 5 bases, the J end lost 1 base, and 9 bases lay between the germline ends. Germline loops: CDR1 LNHDA, CDR2 SQIVND (reference sequence). CDR3 loop: CASSYTGSYEQYF. Written as DNA, the CDR3 is TGTGCCAGTAGTTACACAGGGTCCTACGAGCAGTACTTC.

This clone was found once. The V call is TRBV6-5, the J call TRBJ1-2, with D possibly matching TRBD1 (5 bases). Germline V gives CDR1 MNHEY, CDR2 SVGAGI. The CDR3 loop spans 15 amino acids. Trimming removed 0 bases from V and 2 bases from J, with 10 bases in between. The CDR3 nucleotides are TGTGCCAGCAGTTACTCGACAGCGCGAAACTATGGCTACACCTTC. Encoded protein: CASSYSTARNYGYTF.

This clone showed up just once. The gene calls are TRBV7-9 and TRBJ2-2; 13 nucleotides agree with TRBD2. The ends lost 5 bases at V and 1 base at J; junction bases unmatched: 1. The CDR3 has 16 amino acids. Germline CDR1 and CDR2: SEHNR and FQNEAQ (reference sequence). CDR3 sequence: CASSRTSGGNTGELFF. CDR3 nucleotide sequence: TGTGCCAGCAGCCGGACTAGCGGGGGGAACACCGGGGAGCTGTTTTTT.

The J gene is TRBJ1-2, the V gene TRBV10-3; 8 bases are shared with TRBD1. CDR1 is ENHRY and CDR2 is SYGVKD in the germline V gene. CDR3 length: 12 amino acids. V dropped 8 bases and J dropped 11; count of bases not matched to a gene: 10. The DNA of the CDR3 is TGTGCCATCTCGGATAGGGACAGGCATTACACCTTC. Its protein product is CAISDRDRHYTF.

The chain joins TRBV3-1 (or the pseudogene TRBV3-2) to TRBJ1-6; 7 bases line up with TRBD1. V lost 0 bases to trimming and J lost 6 bases; unmatched junction nucleotides: 5. The V gene's germline CDR1 is LGHDT and CDR2 YNNKEL (reference sequence). The CDR3 extends over 16 amino acids. CDR3 bases: TGTGCCAGCAGCCAAGATTTGGCAGGGGGTAATTCACCCCTCCACTTT. Its translation is CASSQDLAGGNSPLHF.

This rearrangement joins TRBV24-1 to TRBJ2-2; D is possibly TRBD2 (6 bases). Deletions cut 5 bases from V and 6 bases from J, with 6 bases between. The germline CDR1 and CDR2 sequences are KGHDR and SFDVKD. The CDR3 is 12 residues long. The CDR3 DNA reads as TGTGCCACCAGTGGGAGGGCCGGGGAGCTGTTTTTT. Translated: CATSGRAGELFF.

The chain uses TRBV6-4 and TRBJ2-3, with TRBD1 matching over 7 bases. From germline, CDR1 is MRHNA and CDR2 SNTAGT. The V gene end was trimmed by 5 bases and the J gene end by 2 bases; junction bases not matched to a gene: 7. CDR3 size: 15 residues. CDR3 DNA: TGTGCCAGCAGTCCCGGGACAGCCCCCACAGATACGCAGTATTTT. Translated: CASSPGTAPTDTQYF.

The chain combines TRBV30 with TRBJ1-1, with D uncertain. CDR3 length: 15 amino acids. Trimming pared 4 bases from V and 7 bases from J, leaving 22 bases between. Germline-derived CDR1 and CDR2 are GTSNPN and SVGIG (reference sequence). As DNA, the CDR3 is TGTGCCTGGAAGCGTCAGGTTTGGGAGGAAGGTGAAGCTTTCTTT. Encoded protein: CAWKRQVWEEGEAFF.

The gene calls are TRBV14 and TRBJ1-3, with D perhaps matching TRBD1 (5 bases). This CDR3 is 15 amino acids long. V was pared by 4 bases and J by 1 base, with 11 bases between. Germline V gives CDR1 SGHDN, CDR2 FVKESK. In DNA, the CDR3 is TGTGCCAGCAGCCGCCAACAGGTATCTGGAAACACCATATATTTT. It is translated as CASSRQQVSGNTIYF.

This rearrangement joins TRBV3-1 (or the pseudogene TRBV3-2) to TRBJ1-1; 7 bases match TRBD1. V gave up 3 bases and J gave up 3 bases; unmatched junction bases: 1. Per germline, CDR1 LGHDT and CDR2 YNNKEL (reference sequence). CDR3 length: 13 residues. CDR3 sequence reads: CASSHDRDTEAFF. CDR3 coding DNA: TGTGCCAGCAGCCACGACAGGGACACTGAAGCTTTCTTT.

The chain couples TRBV18 to TRBJ2-6; 9 bases are shared with TRBD1. V was pared by 5 bases and J by 1 base, with 9 bases of the junction left unmatched. The CDR3 is 18 amino acids. The germline V gene has CDR1 KGHSH and CDR2 LQKENI. For the CDR3, the DNA is TGTGCCAGCTCATCCTCCGGGACAGGGCTTTCTGGGGCCAACGTCCTGACTTTC. Translated: CASSSSGTGLSGANVLTF.

This chain connects TRBV7-3 to TRBJ2-5; 10 positions match TRBD1. Germline V CDR1 and CDR2: SGHTA, FQGTGA. This CDR3 has 13 amino acids. After removal of 6 bases from V and 4 bases from J, the junction contained 2 bases not matched to a gene. CDR3 loop: CASSWTGGETQYF. As DNA, the CDR3 is TGTGCCAGCAGTTGGACAGGGGGAGAGACCCAGTACTTC.

This chain uses TRBV7-2 with TRBJ2-1, with 7 nucleotides matching TRBD1. The germline gives CDR1 SGHTA, CDR2 FQGNSA. The CDR3 loop spans 15 amino acids. J gave up 13 bases and V 0 bases, and 12 bases lay outside the gene matches. The CDR3 sequence: CASSLANQGGTHQFF. The CDR3 DNA reads TGTGCCAGCAGCTTAGCGAATCAAGGGGGCACCCATCAGTTCTTC.

This chain uses TRBV12-3 or TRBV12-4 with TRBJ2-7, with 11 nucleotides matching TRBD2. The J segment lost 11 bases and the V segment lost 4 bases, leaving 7 bases of the junction unmatched. CDR3 length: 13 residues. As DNA, the CDR3 is TGTGCCAGCAGTTCTGCTAGCGGGGGGAGGGAGTACTTC. It is translated as CASSSASGGREYF.

This clone came up once. The V gene is TRBV30, the J gene TRBJ2-7; 8 bases match TRBD1. Per the germline V gene, CDR1 is GTSNPN and CDR2 is SVGIG (reference sequence). The CDR3 has 16 residues. V was pared by 2 bases and J by 1 base, with 10 bases of the junction left unmatched. In DNA form, the CDR3 reads TGTGCCTGGAGTACCCGCAGACAGGGGACTTCCTACGAGCAGTACTTC. Translated, it gives CAWSTRRQGTSYEQYF.

In DNA, the CDR3 is TGTGCCAGCAGCCAAGATTGGGACAGGATATACAATGAGCAGTTCTTC. Translated: CASSQDWDRIYNEQFF. The genes are TRBV4-2 and TRBJ2-1; 8 positions match TRBD1. V lost 0 bases, J lost 4 bases, and 5 bases stayed unmatched. The CDR3 consists of 16 residues. CDR1 and CDR2 from the germline V gene are LGHNA and YNFKEQ.

The V and J genes are TRBV5-6 and TRBJ2-7; a possible D gene is TRBD1 (5 bases). Germline values: CDR1 SGHDT, CDR2 YYEEEE. CDR3 length equals 14 residues. Between the trimmed V and J ends, which lost 3 bases and 1 base, there was a span of 11 bases. The CDR3 loop reads CASSYAGNSYEQYF. DNA for the CDR3: TGTGCCAGCAGCTATGCAGGGAATTCCTACGAGCAGTACTTC.

The CDR3 DNA reads as TGTGCCAGTAGTATGGGGACAGGGAGAGGCAATCAGCCCCAGCATTTT. Translation gives CASSMGTGRGNQPQHF. The V call is TRBV19, the J call TRBJ1-5; 9 nucleotides align to TRBD1. The CDR3 length is 16 residues. Trimming removed 3 bases from V and 2 bases from J; junction bases left unmatched: 5. The germline V gene has CDR1 LNHDA and CDR2 SQIVND (reference sequence).